This T cell receptor (beta chain) comes out of a study of cytomegalovirus exposure and HLA in healthy donors. Whole-study context: Unique TCR beta sequences numbering approximately 120 million came from approximately 180 million T cells in an earlier analysis.

The primer mix had 60 Vbeta and 13 Jbeta primers. Repertoires were generated with immunoSEQ multiplex PCR, while TCRdb's copy carries only in-frame clones and drops some. The sample lists approximately 120,000 clones, over 65% seen once, with 1.9% in the top ten. Germline V gene data show CDR1 as SGHVS and CDR2 as FNYEAQ. This CDR3 contains 16 residues. V lost 5 bases to trimming and J lost 2 bases; unmatched junction nucleotides: 9. This clone appeared once. The V and J genes are TRBV7-6 and TRBJ2-3; 8 bases are a match to TRBD1. Sequencing was done on a sample of PBMCs. The TCR comes from a man between 45 and 60 years old in good health and CMV-seronegative. CDR3: CASSPRDRQLTDTQYF. DNA for the CDR3: TGTGCCAGCAGCCCTCGGGACAGGCAACTCACAGATACGCAGTATTTT.